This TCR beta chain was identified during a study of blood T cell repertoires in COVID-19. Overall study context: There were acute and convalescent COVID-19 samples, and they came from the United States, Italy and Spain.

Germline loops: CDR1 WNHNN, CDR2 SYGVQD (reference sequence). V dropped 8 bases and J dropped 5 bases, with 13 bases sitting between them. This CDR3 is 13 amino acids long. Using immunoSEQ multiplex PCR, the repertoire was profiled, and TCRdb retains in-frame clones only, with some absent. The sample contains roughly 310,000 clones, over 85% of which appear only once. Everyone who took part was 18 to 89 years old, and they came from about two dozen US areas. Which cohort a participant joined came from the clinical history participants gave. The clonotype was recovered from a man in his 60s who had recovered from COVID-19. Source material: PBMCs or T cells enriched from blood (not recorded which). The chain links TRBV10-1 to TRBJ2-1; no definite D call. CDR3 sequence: CASSSRVHNEQFF. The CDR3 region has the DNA TGCGCCAGCTCGAGCCGGGTCCACAATGAGCAGTTCTTC.